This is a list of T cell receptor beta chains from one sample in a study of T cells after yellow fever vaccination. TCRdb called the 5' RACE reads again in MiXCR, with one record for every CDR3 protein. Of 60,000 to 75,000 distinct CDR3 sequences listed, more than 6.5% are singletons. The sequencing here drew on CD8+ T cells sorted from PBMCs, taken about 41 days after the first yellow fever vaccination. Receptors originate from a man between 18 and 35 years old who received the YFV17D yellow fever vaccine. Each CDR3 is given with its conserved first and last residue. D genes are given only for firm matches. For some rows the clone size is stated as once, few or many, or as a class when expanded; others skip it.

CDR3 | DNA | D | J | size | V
CSARDREGQPQHF | TGCAGTGCTAGAGATCGAGAGGGCCAGCCCCAGCATTTT | - | TRBJ1-5 | many | TRBV20-1
CASTHRGVTWEQFF | TGCGCCAGCACCCACAGGGGGGTGACTTGGGAGCAGTTCTTC | TRBD1 | TRBJ2-1 | many | TRBV5-1
CASSFSASGGDTGELFF | TGTGCCAGCAGCTTTTCCGCCAGCGGGGGCGACACCGGGGAGCTGTTTTTT | TRBD2 | TRBJ2-2 | - | TRBV7-3
CASSLKQGAQPQHF | TGCGCCAGCAGCTTGAAACAGGGGGCTCAGCCCCAGCATTTT | TRBD1 | TRBJ1-5 | many | TRBV5-1
CASRGGQGGDEQFF | TGTGCCAGCAGGGGAGGACAGGGAGGGGATGAGCAGTTCTTC | - | TRBJ2-1 | many | TRBV7-8
CASSVETGTNTEAFF | TGTGCCAGCAGCGTAGAGACAGGGACTAACACTGAAGCTTTCTTT | TRBD1 | TRBJ1-1 | many | TRBV9
CSARDYEGGAGNEQFF | TGCAGTGCTAGAGACTACGAGGGGGGGGCGGGCAATGAGCAGTTCTTC | - | TRBJ2-1 | - | TRBV20-1
CASSFSSGMETQYF | TGTGCCAGCAGCTTCTCCAGCGGGATGGAGACCCAGTACTTC | TRBD2 | TRBJ2-5 | - | TRBV7-9
CASSQGPGTAGEETQYF | TGCGCCAGCAGCCAAGGTCCTGGGACAGCCGGGGAAGAGACCCAGTACTTC | TRBD1 | TRBJ2-5 | many | TRBV4-3
CASSQGTSGGSYNEQFF | TGCGCCAGCAGCCAAGGGACTAGCGGGGGGAGCTACAATGAGCAGTTCTTC | TRBD2 | TRBJ2-1 | many | TRBV4-1
CASGFIIRGPLNYEQYF | TGTGCTAGTGGTTTCATTATAAGGGGGCCCCTCAACTACGAGCAGTACTTC | TRBD1 | TRBJ2-7 | few | TRBV12-5
CASSQGGVYGYTF | TGTGCCAGCAGCCAGGGAGGGGTGTATGGCTACACCTTC | - | TRBJ1-2 | - | TRBV7-2
CASILQGNTGELFF | TGTGCCAGCATCCTACAGGGAAACACCGGGGAGCTGTTTTTT | - | TRBJ2-2 | few | TRBV7-9
CASSLFGRDVAEQYF | TGTGCCAGCAGCTTATTTGGCAGGGACGTAGCCGAGCAGTACTTC | - | TRBJ2-7 | - | TRBV7-8
CASDRSRVAGNEQFF | TGCGCCAGCGACCGGTCCAGGGTCGCGGGGAATGAGCAGTTCTTC | - | TRBJ2-1 | - | TRBV4-1
CASSFLTSGVNKETQYF | TGTGCCAGCAGCTTCTTAACTAGCGGGGTAAATAAAGAGACCCAGTACTTC | TRBD2 | TRBJ2-5 | many | TRBV11-2
CCASGLAGQSSYNEQFF | TGCTGTGCTTCCGGACTAGCGGGGCAGAGCTCCTACAATGAGCAGTTCTTC | TRBD2 | TRBJ2-1 | - | TRBV20-1
CASSPGGQPQHF | TGTGCCAGTTCCCCAGGGGGTCAGCCCCAGCATTTT | TRBD1 | TRBJ1-5 | many | TRBV2
CASSQAQSGQPQHF | TGCGCCAGCAGCCAAGCTCAAAGTGGGCAGCCCCAGCATTTT | - | TRBJ1-5 | many | TRBV4-3
CASADPNTGELFF | TGTGCCAGCGCCGACCCGAACACCGGGGAGCTGTTTTTT | - | TRBJ2-2 | many | TRBV2
CASSLAGLNEQFF | TGTGCCAGCAGCTTGGCCGGCCTTAATGAGCAGTTCTTC | - | TRBJ2-1 | many | TRBV5-6
CASSPAPDMVSYEQYF | TGCGCCAGCAGCCCCGCGCCGGACATGGTCTCCTACGAGCAGTACTTC | - | TRBJ2-7 | few | TRBV5-1
CASSYSSGPSTDTQYF | TGTGCCAGCAGTTACTCGAGCGGGCCGAGCACAGATACGCAGTATTTT | - | TRBJ2-3 | many | TRBV6-2/TRBV6-3
CASRRTGYGNIQYF | TGTGCCAGCAGAAGGACAGGGTACGGAAACATTCAGTACTTC | TRBD1 | TRBJ2-4 | many | TRBV12-3/TRBV12-4
CSVDLYRDIQETQYF | TGCAGCGTTGACTTATATCGGGACATCCAAGAGACCCAGTACTTC | - | TRBJ2-5 | many | TRBV29-1
CASSYYSSTGELFF | TGTGCCAGCAGTTACTACTCTTCCACCGGGGAGCTGTTTTTT | - | TRBJ2-2 | many | TRBV6-5
CATSEPRDSRTEAFF | TGTGCCACCAGTGAGCCCCGGGACAGCAGGACTGAAGCTTTCTTT | TRBD1 | TRBJ1-1 | few | TRBV24-1
CSAWTGAESSPLHF | TGCAGTGCGTGGACAGGGGCCGAGAGTTCACCCCTCCACTTT | TRBD1 | TRBJ1-6 | many | TRBV20-1
CASLGPLDQETQYF | TGTGCCAGCTTGGGCCCCCTGGACCAAGAGACCCAGTACTTC | - | TRBJ2-5 | many | TRBV3-1
CASTGAFSYNEQFF | TGTGCCAGCACCGGGGCGTTCTCCTACAATGAGCAGTTCTTC | - | TRBJ2-1 | - | TRBV7-9
CASSQELGQIYGYTF | TGCGCCAGCAGCCAAGAGCTAGGACAGATCTATGGCTACACCTTC | - | TRBJ1-2 | many | TRBV4-1
CSARETRLGPAAQETQYF | TGCAGTGCTAGAGAAACGAGACTAGGACCGGCCGCCCAAGAGACCCAGTACTTC | - | TRBJ2-5 | few | TRBV20-1
CASSYDSSYNEQFF | TGTGCCAGCAGCTACGACAGCTCCTACAATGAGCAGTTCTTC | - | TRBJ2-1 | - | TRBV7-2
CASSGSTGSSTNYGYTF | TGTGCCAGCAGCGGGAGCACAGGGAGCAGTACTAACTATGGCTACACCTTC | - | TRBJ1-2 | many | TRBV9
CASRTKQPSTDTQYF | TGTGCCAGCAGGACGAAACAGCCTAGCACAGATACGCAGTATTTT | - | TRBJ2-3 | many | TRBV27
CASSLLAGGPIFNEQFF | TGTGCCAGCAGTTTACTAGCGGGGGGTCCCATTTTCAATGAGCAGTTCTTC | TRBD2 | TRBJ2-1 | - | TRBV12-3/TRBV12-4
CASSLERGGYNEQFF | TGCGCCAGCAGCCTCGAGCGGGGGGGCTACAATGAGCAGTTCTTC | TRBD2 | TRBJ2-1 | many | TRBV4-1
CASSALSLGPDTQYF | TGTGCCAGCAGCGCTCTATCTTTGGGCCCAGATACGCAGTATTTT | - | TRBJ2-3 | many | TRBV7-6